This TCR beta chain was sequenced in a study of T cells after yellow fever vaccination. Across the study: Fractions of limited cellularity were prepared by means of SMART-Seq v4 Ultra Low Input. General study results and limits: Faster peaking, at day 5 versus 15, marked a secondary response that was weaker. Researchers noted that a small share of clonotypes showed up in both CD4 and CD8 compartments. The study re-detected most primary-vaccination clones after the booster (about 96% CD4, around 89% CD8).

Germline CDR1 is MNHEY and CDR2 is SVGEGT. The V end lost 3 bases, the J end lost 5 bases, and 11 bases lay between the germline ends. The CDR3 spans 14 residues. This clonotype has at least ten counts. The antigen remains undetermined. TCRdb passed the 5' RACE reads through MiXCR, listing each CDR3 protein once. The sample lists over 120,000 distinct CDR3 sequences; under 7% were seen once. The sequence was collected from a young man who received the YFV17D yellow fever vaccine. Sample: CD4+ T cells sorted from PBMCs, taken 10 days after the yellow fever booster vaccination. This chain links TRBV6-2 or TRBV6-3 with TRBJ2-4; D is unclear. The CDR3 nucleotides are TGTGCCAGCAGTTATGTCAGGACGGAAAACATTCAGTACTTC. Residues: CASSYVRTENIQYF.